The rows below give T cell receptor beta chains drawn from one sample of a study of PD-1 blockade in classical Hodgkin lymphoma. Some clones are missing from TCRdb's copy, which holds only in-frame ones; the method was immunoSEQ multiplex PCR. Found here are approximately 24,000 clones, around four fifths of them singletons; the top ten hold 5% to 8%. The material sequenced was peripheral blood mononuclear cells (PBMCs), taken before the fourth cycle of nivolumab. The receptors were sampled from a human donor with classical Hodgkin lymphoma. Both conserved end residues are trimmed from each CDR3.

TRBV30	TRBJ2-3	AWSVLGGPRTDTQY
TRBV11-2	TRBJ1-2	ASSLWGRRGYGYT
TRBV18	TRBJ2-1	ASSPSYGTELFYNEQF
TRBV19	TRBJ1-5	ASSISGSHNQPQH
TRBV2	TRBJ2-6	ASRLDSSGANVLT
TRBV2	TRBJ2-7	ASGQPAYEQY
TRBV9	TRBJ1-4	ASSVGGFLNEKLF
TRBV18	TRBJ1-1	ASSPPEGKAF
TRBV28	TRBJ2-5	ASSLPSGSIGETQY
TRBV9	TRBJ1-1	ASSGRTGTNTEAF
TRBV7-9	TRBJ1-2	ASSPRQGESYGYT
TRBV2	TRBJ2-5	ASSQAPGTGKEETQY
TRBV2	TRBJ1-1	ASSDQFGNTEAF
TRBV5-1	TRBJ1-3	ASRQTGSSNTIY
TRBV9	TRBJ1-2	ASSDGGGYGYT